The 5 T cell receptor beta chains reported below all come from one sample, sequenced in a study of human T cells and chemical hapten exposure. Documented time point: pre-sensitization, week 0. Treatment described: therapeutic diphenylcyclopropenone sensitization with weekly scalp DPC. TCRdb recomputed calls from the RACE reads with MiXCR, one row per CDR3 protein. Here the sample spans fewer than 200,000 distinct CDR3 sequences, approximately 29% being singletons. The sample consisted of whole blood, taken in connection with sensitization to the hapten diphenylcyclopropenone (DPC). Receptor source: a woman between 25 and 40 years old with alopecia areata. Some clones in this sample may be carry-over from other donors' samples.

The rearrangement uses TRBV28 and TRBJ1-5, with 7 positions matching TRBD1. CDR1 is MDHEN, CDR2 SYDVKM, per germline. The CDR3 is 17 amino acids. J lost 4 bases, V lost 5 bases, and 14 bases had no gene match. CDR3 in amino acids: CASSPGGGPGGNQPQHF. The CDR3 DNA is TGTGCCAGCAGTCCAGGTGGGGGCCCAGGGGGTAATCAGCCCCAGCATTTT.

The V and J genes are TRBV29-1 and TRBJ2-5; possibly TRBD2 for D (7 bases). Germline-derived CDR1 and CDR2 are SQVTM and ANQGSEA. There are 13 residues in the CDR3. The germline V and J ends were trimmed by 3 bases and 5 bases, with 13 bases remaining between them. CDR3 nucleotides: TGCAGCGTTGAGTCAGGGGAGGGGGAGACCCAGTACTTC. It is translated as CSVESGEGETQYF.

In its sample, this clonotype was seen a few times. The CDR3 DNA reads TGCAGCGTTGGATCCGGACAGGGCTGGGCCAACGTCCTGACTTTC. This encodes CSVGSGQGWANVLTF. The chain recombines TRBV29-1 with TRBJ2-6, with TRBD1 matching 8 bases. The CDR3 has 15 amino acids. After removal of 4 bases from V and 5 bases from J, the junction contained 7 bases not matched to a gene. CDR1 is SQVTM, CDR2 ANQGSEA, per germline.

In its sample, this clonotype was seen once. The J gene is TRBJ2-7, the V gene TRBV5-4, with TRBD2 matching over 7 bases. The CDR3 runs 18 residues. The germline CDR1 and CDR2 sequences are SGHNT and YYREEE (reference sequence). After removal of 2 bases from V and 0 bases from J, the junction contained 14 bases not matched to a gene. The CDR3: CASSFDSDSAGSSYEQYF. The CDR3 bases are TGTGCCAGCAGCTTCGATTCGGATTCAGCGGGGAGCTCCTACGAGCAGTACTTC.

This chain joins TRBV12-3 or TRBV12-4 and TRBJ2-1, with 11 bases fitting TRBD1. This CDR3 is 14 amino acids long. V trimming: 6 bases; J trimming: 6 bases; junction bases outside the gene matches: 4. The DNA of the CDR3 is TGTGCCAGCAGACGGACAGGGGGCCTCAATGAGCAGTTCTTC. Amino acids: CASRRTGGLNEQFF.